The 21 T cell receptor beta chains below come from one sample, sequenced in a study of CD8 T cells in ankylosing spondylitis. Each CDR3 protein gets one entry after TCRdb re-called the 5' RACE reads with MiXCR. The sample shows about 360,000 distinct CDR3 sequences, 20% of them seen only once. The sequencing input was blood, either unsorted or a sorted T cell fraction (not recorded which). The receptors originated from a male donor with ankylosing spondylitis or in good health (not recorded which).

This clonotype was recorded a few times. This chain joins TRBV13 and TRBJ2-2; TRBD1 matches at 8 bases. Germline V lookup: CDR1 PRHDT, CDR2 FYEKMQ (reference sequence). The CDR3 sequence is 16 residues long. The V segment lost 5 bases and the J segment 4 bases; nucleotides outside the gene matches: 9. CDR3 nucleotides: TGTGCCAGCAGCCTCCAGGGGGCTGGGGTCACCGGGGAGCTGTTTTTT. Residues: CASSLQGAGVTGELFF.

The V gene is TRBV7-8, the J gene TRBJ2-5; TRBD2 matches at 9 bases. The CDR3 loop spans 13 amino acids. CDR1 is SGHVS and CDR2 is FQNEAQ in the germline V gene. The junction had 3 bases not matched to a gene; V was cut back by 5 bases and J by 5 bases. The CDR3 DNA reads TGTGCCAGCAGCACCGGACTAGCGGAGACCCAGTACTTC. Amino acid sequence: CASSTGLAETQYF.

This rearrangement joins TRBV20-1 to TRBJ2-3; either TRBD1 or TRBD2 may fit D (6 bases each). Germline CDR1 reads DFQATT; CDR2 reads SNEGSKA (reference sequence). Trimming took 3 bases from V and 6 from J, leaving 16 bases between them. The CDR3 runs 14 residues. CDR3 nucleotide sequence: TGCAGTGCTAGCGGGGGCTACCCATGGGATACGCAGTATTTT. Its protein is CSASGGYPWDTQYF.

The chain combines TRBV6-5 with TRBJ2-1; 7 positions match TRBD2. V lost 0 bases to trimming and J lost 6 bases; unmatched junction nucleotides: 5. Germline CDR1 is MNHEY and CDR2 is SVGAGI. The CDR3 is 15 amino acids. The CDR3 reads CASSYSTWGGNEQFF. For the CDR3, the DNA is TGTGCCAGCAGTTACTCGACTTGGGGGGGCAATGAGCAGTTCTTC.

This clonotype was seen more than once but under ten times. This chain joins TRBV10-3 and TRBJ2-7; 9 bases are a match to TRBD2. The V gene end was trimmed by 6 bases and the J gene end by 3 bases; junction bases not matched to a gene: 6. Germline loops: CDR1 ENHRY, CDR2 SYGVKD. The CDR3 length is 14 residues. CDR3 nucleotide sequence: TGTGCCATCAGCGAGCGGGGGGAACTCTACGAGCAGTACTTC. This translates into CAISERGELYEQYF.

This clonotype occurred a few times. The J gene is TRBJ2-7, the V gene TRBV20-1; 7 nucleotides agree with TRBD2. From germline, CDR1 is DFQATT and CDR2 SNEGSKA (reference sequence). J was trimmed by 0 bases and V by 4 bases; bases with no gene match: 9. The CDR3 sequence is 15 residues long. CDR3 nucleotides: TGCAGTGCTACCTTGGGGGGGATGAGCTCCTACGAGCAGTACTTC. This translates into CSATLGGMSSYEQYF.

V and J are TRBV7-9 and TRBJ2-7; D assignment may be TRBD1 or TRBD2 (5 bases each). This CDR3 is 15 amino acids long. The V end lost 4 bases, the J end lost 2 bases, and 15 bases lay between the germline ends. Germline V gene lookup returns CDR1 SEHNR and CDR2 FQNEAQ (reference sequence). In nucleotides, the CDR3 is TGTGCCAGCAGCTCCAGGGATGAGGGCCCCTACGAGCAGTACTTC. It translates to CASSSRDEGPYEQYF.

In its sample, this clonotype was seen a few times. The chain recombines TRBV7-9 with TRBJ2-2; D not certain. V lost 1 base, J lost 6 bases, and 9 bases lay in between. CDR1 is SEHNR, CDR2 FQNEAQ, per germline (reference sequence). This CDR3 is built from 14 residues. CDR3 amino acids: CASSLESNSGELFF. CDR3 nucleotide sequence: TGTGCCAGCAGCTTAGAGTCTAATTCCGGGGAGCTGTTTTTT. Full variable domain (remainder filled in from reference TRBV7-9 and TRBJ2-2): DTGVSQNPRHKITKRGQNVTFRCDPISEHNRLYWYRQTLGQGPEFLTYFQNEAQLEKSRLLSDRFSAERPKGSFSTLEIQRTEQGDSAMYLCASSLESNSGELFFGEGSRLTVL.

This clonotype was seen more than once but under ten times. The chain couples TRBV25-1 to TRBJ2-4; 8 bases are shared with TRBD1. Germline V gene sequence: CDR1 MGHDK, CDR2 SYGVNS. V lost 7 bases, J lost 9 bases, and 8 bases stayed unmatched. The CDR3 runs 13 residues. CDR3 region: CASTSQGGGIQYF. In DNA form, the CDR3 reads TGTGCCAGCACCTCACAGGGGGGCGGCATTCAGTACTTC.

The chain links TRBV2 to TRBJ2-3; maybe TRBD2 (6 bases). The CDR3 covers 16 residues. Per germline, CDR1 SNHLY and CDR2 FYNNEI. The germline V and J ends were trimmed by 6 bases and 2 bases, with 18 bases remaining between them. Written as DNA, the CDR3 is TGTGCCAGCAGGGTGGAGCGGGTAACTACCACAGATACGCAGTATTTT. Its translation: CASRVERVTTTDTQYF.

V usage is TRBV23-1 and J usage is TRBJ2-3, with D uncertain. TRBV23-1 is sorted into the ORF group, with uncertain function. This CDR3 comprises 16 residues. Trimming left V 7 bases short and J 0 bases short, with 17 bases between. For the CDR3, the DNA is TGCGCCAGCACTTCTCCCCCAATGTACAGCACAGATACGCAGTATTTT. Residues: CASTSPPMYSTDTQYF.

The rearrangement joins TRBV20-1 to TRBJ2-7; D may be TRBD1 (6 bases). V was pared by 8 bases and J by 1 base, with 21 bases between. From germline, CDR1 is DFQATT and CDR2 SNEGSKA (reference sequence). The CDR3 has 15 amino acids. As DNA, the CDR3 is TGCAGTTCGAACCGGGTACAGGGTTGGTCCTACGAGCAGTACTTC. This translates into CSSNRVQGWSYEQYF.

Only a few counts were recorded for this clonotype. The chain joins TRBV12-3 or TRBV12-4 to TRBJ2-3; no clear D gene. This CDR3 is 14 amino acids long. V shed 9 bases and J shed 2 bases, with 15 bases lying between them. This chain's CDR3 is CARMVQAHTDTQYF. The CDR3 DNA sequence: TGTGCCAGGATGGTTCAGGCACACACAGATACGCAGTATTTT.

The CDR3 loop reads CATSRVAGQGHGYTF. The CDR3 nucleotides read TGTGCCACCAGCAGAGTAGCGGGACAGGGGCATGGCTACACCTTC. This chain joins TRBV15 and TRBJ1-2; 10 positions agree with TRBD1. Losses at the gene ends were 1 base for V and 6 bases for J; bases not matched to a gene: 5. Germline CDR1 is LNHNV and CDR2 is YYDKDF (reference sequence). The CDR3 spans 15 residues.

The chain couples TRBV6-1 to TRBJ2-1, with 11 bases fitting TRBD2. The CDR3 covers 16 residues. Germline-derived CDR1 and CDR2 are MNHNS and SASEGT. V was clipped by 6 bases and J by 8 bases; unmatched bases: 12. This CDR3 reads CASSPALAGGLYEQFF. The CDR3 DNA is TGTGCCAGCAGCCCGGCTTTAGCGGGGGGGCTCTATGAGCAGTTCTTC.

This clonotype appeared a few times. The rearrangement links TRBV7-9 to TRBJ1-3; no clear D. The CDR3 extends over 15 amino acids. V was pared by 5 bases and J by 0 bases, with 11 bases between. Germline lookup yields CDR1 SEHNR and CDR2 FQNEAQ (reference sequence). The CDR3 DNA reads TGTGCCAGCAGCCCCCCGGGAAGCTCTGGAAACACCATATATTTT. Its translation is CASSPPGSSGNTIYF.

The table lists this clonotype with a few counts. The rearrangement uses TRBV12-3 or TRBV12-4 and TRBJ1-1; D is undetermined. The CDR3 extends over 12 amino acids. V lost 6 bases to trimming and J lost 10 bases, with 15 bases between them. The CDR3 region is CASSPGSVGAFF. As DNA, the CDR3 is TGTGCCAGCAGCCCCGGGTCGGTCGGAGCTTTCTTT.

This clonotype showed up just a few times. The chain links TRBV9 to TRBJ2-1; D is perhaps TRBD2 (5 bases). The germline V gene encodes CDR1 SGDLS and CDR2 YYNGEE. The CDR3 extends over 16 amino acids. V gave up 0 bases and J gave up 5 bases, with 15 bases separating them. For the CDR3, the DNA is TGTGCCAGCAGCGTAGATGCTTACCCCGGGAACAATGAGCAGTTCTTC. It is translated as CASSVDAYPGNNEQFF.

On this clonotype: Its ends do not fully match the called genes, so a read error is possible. The DNA for the CDR3 is TGCTGTGCTAAAAAAACTGACAGAGCTAACTATGGCTACACCTTC. It is translated as CCAKKTDRANYGYTF. J is TRBJ1-2 and V is TRBV20-1; a weak D match, TRBD1 (5 bases). Germline CDR1 DFQATT, CDR2 SNEGSKA (reference sequence). CDR3 size: 15 residues.

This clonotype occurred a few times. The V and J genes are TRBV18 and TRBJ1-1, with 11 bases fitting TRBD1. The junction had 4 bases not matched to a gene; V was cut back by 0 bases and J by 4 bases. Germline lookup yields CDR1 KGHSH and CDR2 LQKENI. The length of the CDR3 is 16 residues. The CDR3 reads CASSPPGDRGTTEAFF. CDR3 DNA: TGTGCCAGCTCACCACCCGGGGACAGGGGGACCACTGAAGCTTTCTTT. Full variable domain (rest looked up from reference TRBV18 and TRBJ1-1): NAGVMQNPRHLVRRRGQEARLRCSPMKGHSHVYWYRQLPEEGLKFMVYLQKENIIDESGMPKERFSAEFPKEGPSILRIQQVVRGDSAAYFCASSPPGDRGTTEAFFGQGTRLTVV.

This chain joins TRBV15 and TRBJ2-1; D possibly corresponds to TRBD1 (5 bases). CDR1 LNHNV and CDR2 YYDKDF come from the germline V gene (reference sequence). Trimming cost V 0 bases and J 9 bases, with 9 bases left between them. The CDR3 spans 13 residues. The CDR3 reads CATSRDRGSEQFF. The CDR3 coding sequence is TGTGCCACCAGCAGAGATAGGGGATCTGAGCAGTTCTTC.